The clone carrying this T cell receptor (beta chain) occurred once. Its antigen is unknown. Some clones are missing from TCRdb's copy, which holds only in-frame ones; the method was immunoSEQ multiplex PCR. This table has 50,000 or so clones, 80% appearing once. The CDR3 is 19 amino acids. V shed 5 bases, J shed 0 bases, and the junction held 11 bases outside the gene matches. Germline lookup yields CDR1 MDHEN and CDR2 SYDVKM. The data were taken from a study of T cells in localized non-small cell lung cancer. Study-wide results and caveats: The study sequenced only one region of the tumor. As a result, intratumor heterogeneity could not be excluded and remains possible. Appearances in adjacent lung were noted for a median 57 of the top 100 tumor clones. Highest T cell clonality was seen in uninvolved adjacent lung, surpassing that measured in tumor.

This rearrangement joins TRBV28 to TRBJ2-4; 12 bases map to TRBD1. The material was PBMCs, obtained before any cancer treatment. This TCR was recovered from a woman aged 35-75 years with stage II lung adenocarcinoma. In DNA, the CDR3 is TGTGCCAGCAGTCCTTTTACCGGGACAGGGGGCGAAGCCAAAAACATTCAGTACTTC. Residues: CASSPFTGTGGEAKNIQYF.